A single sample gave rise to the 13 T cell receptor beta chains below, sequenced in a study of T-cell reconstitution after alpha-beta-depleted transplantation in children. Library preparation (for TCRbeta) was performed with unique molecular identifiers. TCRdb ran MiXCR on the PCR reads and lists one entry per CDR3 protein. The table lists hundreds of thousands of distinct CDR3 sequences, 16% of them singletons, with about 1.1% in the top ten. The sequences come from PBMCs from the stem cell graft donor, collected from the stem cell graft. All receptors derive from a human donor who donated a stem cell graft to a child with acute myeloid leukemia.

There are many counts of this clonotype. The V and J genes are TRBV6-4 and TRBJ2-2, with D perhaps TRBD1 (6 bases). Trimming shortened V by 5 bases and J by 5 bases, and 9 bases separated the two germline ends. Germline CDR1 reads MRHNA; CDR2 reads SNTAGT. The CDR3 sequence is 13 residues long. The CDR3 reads CASSSQGTGELFF. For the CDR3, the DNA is TGTGCCAGCAGTTCCCAGGGGACCGGGGAGCTGTTTTTT.

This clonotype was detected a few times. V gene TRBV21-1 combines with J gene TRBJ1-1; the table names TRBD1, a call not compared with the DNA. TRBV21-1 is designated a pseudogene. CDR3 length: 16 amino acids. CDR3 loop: CASSTNPGQMNTEAFF. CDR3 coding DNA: TGTGCCAGCAGCACTAATCCGGGACAGATGAACACTGAAGCTTTCTTT.

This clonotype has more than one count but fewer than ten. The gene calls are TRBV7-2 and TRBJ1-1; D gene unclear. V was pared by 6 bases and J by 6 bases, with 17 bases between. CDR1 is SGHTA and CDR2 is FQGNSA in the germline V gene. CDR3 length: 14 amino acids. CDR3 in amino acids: CASSPGFGRPEAFF. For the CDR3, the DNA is TGTGCCAGCAGTCCAGGTTTTGGTCGCCCTGAAGCTTTCTTT. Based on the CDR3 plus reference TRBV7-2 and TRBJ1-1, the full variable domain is GAGVSQSPSNKVTEKGKDVELRCDPISGHTALYWYRQSLGQGLEFLIYFQGNSAPDKSGLPSDRFSAERTGGSVSTLTIQRTQQEDSAVYLCASSPGFGRPEAFFGQGTRLTVV.

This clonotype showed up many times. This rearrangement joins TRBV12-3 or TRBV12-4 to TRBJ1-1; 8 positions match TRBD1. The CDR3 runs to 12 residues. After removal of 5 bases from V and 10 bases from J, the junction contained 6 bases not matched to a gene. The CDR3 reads CASSDRGRGAFF. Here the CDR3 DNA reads TGTGCCAGCAGTGACAGGGGAAGGGGAGCTTTCTTT.

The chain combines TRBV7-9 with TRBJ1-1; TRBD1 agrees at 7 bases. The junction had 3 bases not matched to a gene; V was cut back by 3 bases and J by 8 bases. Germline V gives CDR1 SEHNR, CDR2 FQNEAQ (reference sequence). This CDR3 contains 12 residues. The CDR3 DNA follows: TGTGCCAGCAGCTTCGACAGGGAGGAAGCTTTCTTT. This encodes CASSFDREEAFF.

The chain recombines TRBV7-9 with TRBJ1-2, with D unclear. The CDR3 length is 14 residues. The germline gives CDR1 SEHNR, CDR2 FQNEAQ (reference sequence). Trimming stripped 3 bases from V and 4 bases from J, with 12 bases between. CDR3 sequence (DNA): TGTGCCAGCAGCTTGATGGACCGCCCCTATGGCTACACCTTC. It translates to CASSLMDRPYGYTF. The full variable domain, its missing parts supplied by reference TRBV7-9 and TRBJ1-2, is DTGVSQNPRHKITKRGQNVTFRCDPISEHNRLYWYRQTLGQGPEFLTYFQNEAQLEKSRLLSDRFSAERPKGSFSTLEIQRTEQGDSAMYLCASSLMDRPYGYTFGSGTRLTVV.

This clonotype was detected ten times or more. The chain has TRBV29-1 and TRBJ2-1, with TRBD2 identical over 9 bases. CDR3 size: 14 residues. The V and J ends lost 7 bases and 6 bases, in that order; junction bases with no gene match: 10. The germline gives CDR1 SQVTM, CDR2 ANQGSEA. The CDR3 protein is CSAVAGAVSNEQFF. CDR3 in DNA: TGCAGCGCCGTAGCGGGGGCCGTTTCCAATGAGCAGTTCTTC.

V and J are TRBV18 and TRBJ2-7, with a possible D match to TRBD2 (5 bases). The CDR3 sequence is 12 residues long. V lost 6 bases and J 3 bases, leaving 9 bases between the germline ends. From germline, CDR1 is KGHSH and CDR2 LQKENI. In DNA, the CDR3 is TGTGCCAGCTCCATCGGAGGCTACGAGCAGTACGTC. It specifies CASSIGGYEQYV.

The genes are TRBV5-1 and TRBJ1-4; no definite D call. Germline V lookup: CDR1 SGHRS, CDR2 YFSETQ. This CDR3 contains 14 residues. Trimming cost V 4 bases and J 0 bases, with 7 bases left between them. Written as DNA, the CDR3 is TGCGCCAGCAGCATCACTGCAACTAATGAAAAACTGTTTTTT. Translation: CASSITATNEKLFF.

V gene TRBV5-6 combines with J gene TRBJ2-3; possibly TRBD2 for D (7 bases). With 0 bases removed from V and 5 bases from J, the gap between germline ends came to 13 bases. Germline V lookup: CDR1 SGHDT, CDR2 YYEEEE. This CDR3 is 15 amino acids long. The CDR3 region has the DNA TGTGCCAGCAGCTTGGCCGAGGGGGGGGGAGATACGCAGTATTTT. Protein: CASSLAEGGGDTQYF.

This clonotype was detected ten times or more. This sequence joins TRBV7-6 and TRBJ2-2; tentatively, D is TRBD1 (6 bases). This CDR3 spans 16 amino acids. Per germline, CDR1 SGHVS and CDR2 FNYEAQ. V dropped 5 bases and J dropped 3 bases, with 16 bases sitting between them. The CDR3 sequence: CASSPPGGSDTGELFF. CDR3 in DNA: TGTGCCAGCAGCCCACCTGGGGGCTCTGACACCGGGGAGCTGTTTTTT.

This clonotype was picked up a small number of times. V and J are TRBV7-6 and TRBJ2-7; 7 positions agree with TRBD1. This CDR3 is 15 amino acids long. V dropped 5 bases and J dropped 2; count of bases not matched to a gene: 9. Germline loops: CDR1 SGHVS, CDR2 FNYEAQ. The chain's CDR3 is CASSAGTAVTYEQYF. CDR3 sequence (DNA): TGTGCCAGCAGCGCCGGGACAGCAGTTACCTACGAGCAGTACTTC.

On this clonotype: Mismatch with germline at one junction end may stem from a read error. CDR3 nucleotide sequence: TGTGCCAGCAGTTTGACTGGCCCTCGGACGGCGGAACGGGGGACCCGGTACTTC. As protein: CASSLTGPRTAERGTRYF. The rearrangement links TRBV12-3 or TRBV12-4 to TRBJ2-5; TRBD2 is a possible D gene (6 bases). The CDR3 runs to 18 residues.